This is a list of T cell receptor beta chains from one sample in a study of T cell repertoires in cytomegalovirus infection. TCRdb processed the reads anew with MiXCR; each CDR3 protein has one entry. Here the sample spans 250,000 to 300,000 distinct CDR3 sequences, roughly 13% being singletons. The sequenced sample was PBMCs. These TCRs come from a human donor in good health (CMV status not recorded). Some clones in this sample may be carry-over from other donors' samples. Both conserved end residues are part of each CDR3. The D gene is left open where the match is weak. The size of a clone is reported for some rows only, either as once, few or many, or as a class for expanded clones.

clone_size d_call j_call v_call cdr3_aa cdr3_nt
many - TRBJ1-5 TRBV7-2 CASSLDAGGNQPQHF TGTGCCAGCAGCTTAGACGCAGGGGGCAATCAGCCCCAGCATTTT
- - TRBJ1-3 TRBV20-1 CSARRQDSGNTIYF TGCAGTGCTAGACGTCAGGACTCTGGAAACACCATATATTTT
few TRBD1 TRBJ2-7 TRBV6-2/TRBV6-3 CASSYSSRQGASEQYF TGTGCCAGCAGTTACTCGAGTCGACAGGGGGCCAGCGAGCAGTACTTC
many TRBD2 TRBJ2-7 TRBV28 CASRWASGRYEQYF TGTGCCAGCAGGTGGGCTAGCGGGAGGTACGAGCAGTACTTC
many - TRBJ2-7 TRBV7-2 CASSLEGIGAYEQYF TGTGCCAGCAGCTTAGAGGGGATTGGGGCCTACGAGCAGTACTTC
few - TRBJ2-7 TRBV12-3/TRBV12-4 CASSLNRLPQVSYEQYF TGTGCCAGCAGTTTAAATCGTCTCCCTCAAGTATCTTACGAGCAGTACTTC
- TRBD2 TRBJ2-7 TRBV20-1 CSARRLAEGEQYF TGCAGTGCTAGACGGCTAGCGGAGGGAGAGCAGTACTTC
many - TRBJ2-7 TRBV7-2 CASSYGVELSYEQYF TGTGCCAGCAGCTACGGGGTGGAACTCTCCTACGAGCAGTACTTC
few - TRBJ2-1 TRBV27 CASSLIFGDPPEQGFF TGTGCCAGCAGTTTAATATTCGGGGATCCCCCAGAACAGGGGTTCTTC
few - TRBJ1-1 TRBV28 CASIESDRGLTSNTEAFF TGTGCCAGCATAGAATCGGACAGAGGTTTAACATCGAACACTGAAGCTTTCTTT
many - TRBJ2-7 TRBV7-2 CASSSLNEQYF TGTGCCAGCAGCTCCCTTAACGAGCAGTACTTC
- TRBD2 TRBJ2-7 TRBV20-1 CSATSPQREVSYEQYF TGCAGTGCTACTTCCCCACAGCGGGAGGTTTCCTACGAGCAGTACTTC
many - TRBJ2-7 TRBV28 CASSFRGLSSYEQYF TGTGCCAGCAGTTTTCGGGGGCTTAGCTCCTACGAGCAGTACTTC
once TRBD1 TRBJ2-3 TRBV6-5 CASSSTGAVTDTQYF TGTGCCAGCAGTTCAACAGGGGCCGTCACAGATACGCAGTATTTT
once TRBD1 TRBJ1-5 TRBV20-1 CSARGRQGLNQPQHF TGCAGTGCCAGGGGGAGACAGGGATTAAATCAGCCCCAGCATTTT
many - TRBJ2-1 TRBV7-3 CASSLLFGVEQFF TGTGCCAGCAGCTTACTCTTTGGGGTTGAGCAGTTCTTC
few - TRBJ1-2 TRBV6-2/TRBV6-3 CASSYVDYGYTF TGTGCCAGCAGTTACGTTGACTATGGCTACACCTTC
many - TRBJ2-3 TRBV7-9 CASSTRLADTQYF TGTGCCAGCAGCACCCGACTAGCAGATACGCAGTATTTT
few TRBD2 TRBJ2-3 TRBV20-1 CSARGGGGRGGTDTQYF TGCAGTGCTAGAGGGGGGGGAGGGCGGGGTGGGACAGATACGCAGTATTTT
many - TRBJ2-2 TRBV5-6 CASSLGLATTNTGELFF TGTGCCAGCAGCTTGGGTCTCGCGACCACGAACACCGGGGAGCTGTTTTTT
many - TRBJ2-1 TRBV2 CATTGGRGSSYNEQFF TGTGCCACCACCGGAGGGCGGGGAAGTTCCTACAATGAGCAGTTCTTC
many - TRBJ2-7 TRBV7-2 CASSLDIGWREQYF TGTGCCAGCAGCTTAGATATCGGGTGGCGCGAGCAGTACTTC
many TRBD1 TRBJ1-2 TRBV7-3 CASSSLVLDRGGGYTF TGTGCCAGCAGCTCCTTGGTCCTGGACAGGGGTGGCGGCTACACCTTC
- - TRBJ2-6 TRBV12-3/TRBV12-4 CASSSGPGRPRNVLTF TGTGCCAGCAGCTCGGGACCGGGACGGCCCCGCAACGTCCTGACTTTC
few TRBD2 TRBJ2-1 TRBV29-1 CSVTGTSGFSYNEQFF TGCAGCGTTACCGGGACTAGCGGCTTCTCCTACAATGAGCAGTTCTTC
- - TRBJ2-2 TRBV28 CASLSSLNTGELFF TGTGCCAGCCTCAGCAGCCTGAACACCGGGGAGCTGTTTTTT
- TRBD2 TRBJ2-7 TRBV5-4 CASSPGGLAGAESYEQYF TGTGCCAGCAGCCCTGGTGGCCTAGCGGGAGCGGAATCCTACGAGCAGTACTTC
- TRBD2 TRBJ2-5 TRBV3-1 CASSQRGGGETQYF TGTGCCAGCAGCCAGCGGGGGGGCGGCGAGACCCAGTACTTC
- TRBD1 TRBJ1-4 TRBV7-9 CASSRDRGGEKLFF TGTGCCAGCAGCCGTGACAGGGGAGGCGAAAAACTGTTTTTT
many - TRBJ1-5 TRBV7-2 CASSLQGNQPQHF TGTGCCAGCAGTTTACAGGGTAATCAGCCCCAGCATTTT
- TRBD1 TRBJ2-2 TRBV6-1 CASNMGQVNTGELFF TGTGCCAGCAATATGGGACAGGTTAACACCGGGGAGCTGTTTTTT
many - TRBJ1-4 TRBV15 CATSNRWGANEKLFF TGTGCCACCAGCAATCGTTGGGGGGCTAATGAAAAACTGTTTTTT
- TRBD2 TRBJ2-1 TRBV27 CASSLSGTSANEQFF TGTGCCAGCAGTTTGAGCGGGACTAGTGCAAATGAGCAGTTCTTC
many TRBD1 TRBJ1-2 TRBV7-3 CASSLDRGNGYTF TGTGCCAGCAGCTTAGACAGGGGGAATGGCTACACCTTC
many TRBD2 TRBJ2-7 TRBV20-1 CSARAGTSGRAVKEQYF TGCAGTGCTAGAGCCGGGACTAGCGGGAGGGCCGTGAAGGAGCAGTACTTC
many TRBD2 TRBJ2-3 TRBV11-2 CASSFGLETDTQYF TGTGCCAGCAGCTTCGGACTAGAAACAGATACGCAGTATTTT
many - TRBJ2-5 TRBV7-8 CASSSWAFQETQYF TGTGCCAGCAGCTCATGGGCTTTCCAAGAGACCCAGTACTTC
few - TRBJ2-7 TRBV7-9 CASSLMVQGLDEQYF TGTGCCAGCAGCTTAATGGTTCAGGGGCTCGACGAGCAGTACTTC
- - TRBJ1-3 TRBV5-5 CASSLATTTISGNTIYF TGTGCCAGCAGCTTGGCGACCACCACAATCTCTGGAAACACCATATATTTT
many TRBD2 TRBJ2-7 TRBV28 CASSGNSGRGSSEQYF TGTGCCAGCAGCGGCAATAGCGGGAGGGGTAGCAGCGAGCAGTACTTC
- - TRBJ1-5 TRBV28 CASNRSGNQPQHF TGTGCCAGCAACAGGTCCGGCAATCAGCCCCAGCATTTT
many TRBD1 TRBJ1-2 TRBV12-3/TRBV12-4 CASRGTGSRGYTF TGTGCCAGCAGGGGGACAGGGAGTCGGGGCTACACCTTC
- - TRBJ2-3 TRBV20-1 CSARLRPGADTQYF TGCAGTGCTAGATTGAGACCCGGGGCAGATACGCAGTATTTT
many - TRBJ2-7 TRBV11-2 CASSKDSYYEQYF TGTGCCAGCAGCAAGGACTCCTATTACGAGCAGTACTTC
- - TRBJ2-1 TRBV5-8 CASSPKNNEQFF TGTGCCAGCAGCCCCAAAAACAATGAGCAGTTCTTC
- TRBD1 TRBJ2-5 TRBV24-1 CATSDPDRDQETQYF TGTGCCACCAGTGATCCTGACAGGGACCAAGAGACCCAGTACTTC